This T cell receptor (beta chain) was obtained from a study of blood T cell repertoires in COVID-19. Whole-study context: The analysed material was cDNA or gDNA that came from T cells, B-cell-depleted T cells, or PBMCs.

Data came from immunoSEQ multiplex PCR; TCRdb stores just in-frame clones and leaves some out. The sample yields some 260,000 clones, more than 75% seen once. J was trimmed by 3 bases and V by 5 bases; bases with no gene match: 4. The CDR3 runs to 15 residues. Germline V gene lookup returns CDR1 MDHEN and CDR2 SYDVKM. The receptor's source is a woman in her thirties or forties who had recovered from COVID-19. Sequences were obtained from peripheral blood. J is TRBJ1-6 and V is TRBV28; 7 bases align to TRBD1. This CDR3 is CASSPGQLYNSPLHF. The CDR3 DNA reads as TGTGCCAGCAGTCCGGGACAGCTCTATAATTCACCCCTCCACTTT.